These 30 T cell receptor beta chains originate from one sample sequenced in a study of T-cell reconstitution after alpha-beta-depleted transplantation in children. The authors prepared the TCRbeta library with unique molecular identifiers. TCRdb independently ran MiXCR on the PCR reads; one entry per CDR3 protein. This sample yields 100,000 to 130,000 distinct CDR3 sequences, of which 5% to 8% are seen a single time; roughly 25% belongs to the top ten. The sample was PBMCs, mostly from graft donor cells, taken 360 days after TCRalphabeta/CD19-depleted stem cell transplant. The receptors were sampled from a male patient between 2 and 10 years old who had a stem cell transplant for acute lymphoblastic leukemia, so the T cells may come from the graft donor.

This clonotype was detected ten times or more. The J gene is TRBJ1-1, the V gene TRBV6-1, with unresolved D. Germline V gene lookup returns CDR1 MNHNS and CDR2 SASEGT. The CDR3 has 13 amino acids. Trimming stripped 6 bases from V and 5 bases from J, with 13 bases between. The CDR3 DNA sequence: TGTGCCAGCAGCTACAGCGCTTGGACTGAAGCTTTCTTT. It translates to CASSYSAWTEAFF.

This clonotype was counted ten times or more. The chain carries TRBV6-1 and TRBJ1-1; D uncertain. V gave up 4 bases and J gave up 3 bases, with 12 bases separating them. From germline, CDR1 is MNHNS and CDR2 SASEGT. The CDR3 loop spans 14 amino acids. CDR3 amino acids: CASSVEPTYTEAFF. The CDR3 coding sequence is TGTGCCAGCAGTGTAGAACCTACTTACACTGAAGCTTTCTTT.

In its sample, this clonotype was seen a few times. The genes are TRBV7-3 and TRBJ2-3; D possibly matches TRBD1 or TRBD2 (5 bases each). Trimming took 5 bases from V and 0 from J, leaving 12 bases between them. The length of the CDR3 is 15 residues. Germline CDR1 is SGHTA and CDR2 is FQGTGA. Written as DNA, the CDR3 is TGTGCCAGCAGCAAGGGGCGGGCTAGCACAGATACGCAGTATTTT. Translating it yields CASSKGRASTDTQYF.

The rearrangement joins TRBV20-1 to TRBJ2-7, with 9 bases matching TRBD2. The CDR3 is 15 residues long. Germline V gene lookup returns CDR1 DFQATT and CDR2 SNEGSKA (reference sequence). Germline trimming cut 0 bases from V and 3 bases from J; bases unmatched to any gene: 6. The CDR3 reads CSARERGGGDYEQYF. DNA for the CDR3: TGCAGTGCTAGAGAGAGGGGCGGGGGGGACTACGAGCAGTACTTC.

This clonotype was recorded a few times. The gene calls are TRBV9 and TRBJ2-7; D might be TRBD2 (5 bases). The CDR3 covers 13 residues. Deletions cut 5 bases from V and 4 bases from J, with 13 bases between. Germline V CDR1 and CDR2: SGDLS, YYNGEE. CDR3 DNA sequence: TGTGCCAGCAGTCCCTCCCCGGGGTACGAGCAGTACTTC. Its translation is CASSPSPGYEQYF.

This clonotype was observed a handful of times. This chain uses TRBV27 with TRBJ2-7; no clear D. V was trimmed by 4 bases and J by 0 bases, leaving 7 bases between them. Germline CDR1 and CDR2: MNHEY and SMNVEV (reference sequence). The CDR3 runs to 13 residues. The CDR3 here is CASSYNPSYEQYF. DNA for the CDR3: TGTGCCAGCAGTTATAACCCCTCCTACGAGCAGTACTTC.

The table lists this clonotype with many counts. V is TRBV2 and J is TRBJ1-4; D not resolved. This CDR3 has 13 amino acids. V lost 6 bases to trimming and J lost 10 bases, with 15 bases between them. Germline CDR1 reads SNHLY; CDR2 reads FYNNEI. The CDR3 loop reads CASRHIDSGKLFF. CDR3 nucleotides: TGTGCCAGCAGGCATATTGATTCAGGAAAACTGTTTTTT. The full variable domain, rest sourced from reference TRBV2 and TRBJ1-4, is EPEVTQTPSHQVTQMGQEVILRCVPISNHLYFYWYRQILGQKVEFLVSFYNNEISEKSEIFDDQFSVERPDGSNFTLKIRSTKLEDSAMYFCASRHIDSGKLFFGSGTQLSVL.

The chain joins TRBV20-1 to TRBJ2-4, with D perhaps matching TRBD2 (5 bases). V was pared by 0 bases and J by 3 bases, with 9 bases between. This CDR3 spans 14 amino acids. Germline V gene lookup returns CDR1 DFQATT and CDR2 SNEGSKA (reference sequence). The CDR3 reads CSARDSSGKNIQYF. The CDR3 DNA sequence: TGCAGTGCTAGAGATAGCAGCGGCAAAAACATTCAGTACTTC.

This clonotype was seen repeatedly, ten times or more. CDR3 sequence reads: CASIKRAYHPSYEQYF. The CDR3 DNA sequence: TGTGCCAGCATCAAAAGGGCCTATCACCCCTCCTACGAGCAGTACTTC. The chain carries TRBV28 and TRBJ2-7, with unresolved D. The germline V gene has CDR1 MDHEN and CDR2 SYDVKM. The length of the CDR3 is 16 residues. V lost 7 bases to trimming and J lost 0 bases, with 19 bases between them. The full variable domain, completed using reference TRBV28 and TRBJ2-7, is DVKVTQSSRYLVKRTGEKVFLECVQDMDHENMFWYRQDPGLGLRLIYFSYDVKMKEKGDIPEGYSVSREKKERFSLILESASTNQTSMYLCASIKRAYHPSYEQYFGPGTRLTVT.

There are many counts of this clonotype. The gene calls are TRBV4-1 and TRBJ1-4; D unclear. Trimming removed 4 bases from V and 11 bases from J, with 14 bases in between. CDR1 is MGHRA, CDR2 YSYEKL, per germline. The CDR3 consists of 13 residues. CDR3: CASSPRNLAKLFF. In DNA form, the CDR3 reads TGCGCCAGCAGCCCCCGGAACCTAGCTAAACTGTTTTTT.

The rearrangement links TRBV15 to TRBJ1-1; D might be TRBD1 (6 bases). V was pared by 1 base and J by 6 bases, with 15 bases between. Germline V gives CDR1 LNHNV, CDR2 YYDKDF (reference sequence). There are 15 residues in the CDR3. CDR3 amino acids: CATSRVMRGAAEAFF. The CDR3 nucleotides read TGTGCCACCAGCAGAGTGATGAGGGGGGCCGCTGAAGCTTTCTTT.

This chain links TRBV6-2 or TRBV6-3 with TRBJ1-1; TRBD1 is a possible D gene (5 bases). CDR1 MNHEY and CDR2 SVGEGT come from the germline V gene. V shed 2 bases and J shed 2 bases, with 9 bases lying between them. This CDR3 region has 14 residues. The CDR3 reads CASSYGHRNTEAFF. The CDR3 region has the DNA TGTGCCAGCAGTTACGGACACAGAAACACTGAAGCTTTCTTT.

This clonotype was detected many times. The chain is built from TRBV6-5 and TRBJ2-1; D gene ambiguous. The CDR3 has 13 residues. Trimming took off 4 bases at V and 6 bases at J, with 10 bases between the two ends. Germline V lookup: CDR1 MNHEY, CDR2 SVGAGI. The CDR3 DNA reads TGTGCCAGCAGTTCGCCACGGGCCAATGAGCAGTTCTTC. This gives the protein CASSSPRANEQFF.

This clonotype has a count of ten or more. The chain employs TRBV6-2 or TRBV6-3 and TRBJ2-5; maybe TRBD2 (5 bases). Deletions cut 1 base from V and 6 bases from J, with 15 bases between. Per germline, CDR1 MNHEY and CDR2 SVGEGT. The CDR3 is made up of 15 amino acids. The CDR3 is CASSYYLSGLKTQYF. The CDR3 coding sequence is TGTGCCAGCAGTTACTACCTCAGCGGTCTCAAGACCCAGTACTTC.

This clonotype has at least ten counts. This chain uses TRBV10-3 with TRBJ1-1; D is unresolved. V was trimmed by 6 bases and J by 0 bases, leaving 11 bases between them. Per germline, CDR1 ENHRY and CDR2 SYGVKD. The CDR3 covers 14 residues. This CDR3 reads CAISEGGLNTEAFF. CDR3 sequence (DNA): TGTGCCATCAGCGAGGGAGGGTTGAACACTGAAGCTTTCTTT.

The gene calls are TRBV28 and TRBJ1-2; 7 nucleotides agree with TRBD1. The germline gives CDR1 MDHEN, CDR2 SYDVKM. The CDR3 length is 16 residues. The trim removed 5 bases at V and 1 base at J, leaving 10 bases unmatched. The CDR3 sequence is CASSPSKGALNYGYTF. Written as DNA, the CDR3 is TGTGCCAGCAGTCCCTCGAAGGGGGCCCTTAACTATGGCTACACCTTC.

This clonotype has at least ten counts. V usage is TRBV12-5 and J usage is TRBJ2-3; D unclear. The CDR3 extends over 14 amino acids. The V and J ends lost 1 base and 3 bases respectively, with 8 bases between them. Germline V gene lookup returns CDR1 LGHNT and CDR2 FRNRAP. The CDR3 sequence: CASGLGRLTDTQYF. The CDR3 DNA follows: TGTGCTAGTGGTTTGGGCAGACTGACAGATACGCAGTATTTT.

This clonotype was found a few times. The rearrangement uses TRBV2 and TRBJ1-1; D unresolved. V gave up 5 bases and J gave up 11 bases, with 6 bases separating them. Germline CDR1 reads SNHLY; CDR2 reads FYNNEI. CDR3 length: 9 residues. DNA of the CDR3: TGTGCCAGCAGTCGAGAGGCTTTCTTT. Its translation: CASSREAFF.

In its sample, this clonotype was seen many times. V gene TRBV4-2 combines with J gene TRBJ2-7, with unresolved D. The germline V gene has CDR1 LGHNA and CDR2 YNFKEQ. V lost 0 bases, J lost 2 bases, and 11 bases lay in between. CDR3 length: 15 residues. CDR3 in DNA: TGTGCCAGCAGCCAAGAAATGACCGAGGCCTACGAGCAGTACTTC. It codes for CASSQEMTEAYEQYF.

This clonotype was found a few times. The gene calls are TRBV6-5 and TRBJ1-4; D might be TRBD1 (6 bases). This CDR3 has 15 amino acids. The germline gives CDR1 MNHEY, CDR2 SVGAGI. V was trimmed by 4 bases and J by 7 bases, leaving 16 bases between them. Here the CDR3 reads CASSSTGGAGEKLFF. As DNA, the CDR3 is TGTGCCAGCAGTTCCACGGGGGGGGCTGGTGAAAAACTGTTTTTT.

This clonotype was seen ten or more times. The chain joins TRBV29-1 to TRBJ2-1, with 7 positions matching TRBD2. Trimming took 5 bases from V and 0 from J; bases not matched to a gene: 10. Germline-derived CDR1 and CDR2 are SQVTM and ANQGSEA. The CDR3 spans 16 residues. This CDR3 is CSVSGRAGSSYNEQFF. The CDR3 DNA sequence: TGCAGCGTTTCGGGGAGGGCCGGGAGCTCCTACAATGAGCAGTTCTTC.

This clonotype was picked up many times. This chain uses TRBV5-1 with TRBJ2-7; D gene unclear. Germline CDR1 and CDR2: SGHRS and YFSETQ. V was trimmed by 0 bases and J by 0 bases, leaving 4 bases between them. This CDR3 contains 13 residues. DNA for the CDR3: TGCGCCAGCAGCTTGGCTCTCTCCTACGAGCAGTACTTC. Translating it yields CASSLALSYEQYF.

The rearrangement joins TRBV28 to TRBJ1-5; the D gene is possibly TRBD1 (5 bases). CDR1 and CDR2 from the germline V gene are MDHEN and SYDVKM. This CDR3 is built from 16 residues. V gave up 3 bases and J gave up 0 bases, with 12 bases separating them. As DNA, the CDR3 is TGTGCCAGCAGTTTGGAGGACAAGGATAGCAATCAGCCCCAGCATTTT. It specifies CASSLEDKDSNQPQHF.

This clonotype came up a few times. The chain has TRBV7-3 and TRBJ2-7, with 12 bases aligning to TRBD2. Germline V gene data show CDR1 as SGHTA and CDR2 as FQGTGA. The CDR3 is 18 amino acids. V lost 7 bases to trimming and J lost 3 bases; unmatched junction nucleotides: 16. The CDR3 DNA sequence: TGTGCCAGCATACGGGGCTGTCCTCCGGGACTAGCGGGCTACGAGCAGTACTTC. Its protein is CASIRGCPPGLAGYEQYF.

This clonotype was recorded many times. The chain joins TRBV12-3 or TRBV12-4 to TRBJ1-5, with D hard to call. The V and J ends lost 5 bases and 2 bases respectively, with 13 bases between them. The CDR3 runs to 15 residues. The CDR3 DNA is TGTGCCAGCAGTATCCACAAGAATGGCAATCAGCCCCAGCATTTT. It codes for CASSIHKNGNQPQHF.

This clonotype was seen many times. The rearrangement uses TRBV28 and TRBJ2-5; D is possibly TRBD2 (6 bases). Germline V gives CDR1 MDHEN, CDR2 SYDVKM. There are 12 residues in the CDR3. V was pared by 3 bases and J by 9 bases, with 11 bases between. Here the CDR3 reads CASSFPREAQYF. In DNA form, the CDR3 reads TGTGCCAGCAGTTTCCCTAGGGAGGCCCAGTACTTC. Supplemented by reference TRBV28 and TRBJ2-5, the full variable domain reads DVKVTQSSRYLVKRTGEKVFLECVQDMDHENMFWYRQDPGLGLRLIYFSYDVKMKEKGDIPEGYSVSREKKERFSLILESASTNQTSMYLCASSFPREAQYFGPGTRLLVL.

This clonotype was detected many times. This chain joins TRBV7-8 and TRBJ2-3; 8 nucleotides line up with TRBD2. There are 17 residues in the CDR3. Germline CDR1 and CDR2: SGHVS and FQNEAQ. J gave up 2 bases and V 1 base, and 8 bases lay outside the gene matches. The CDR3 DNA reads TGTGCCAGCAGCTTAGTCGGGGCGGGGGGCCCCACAGATACGCAGTATTTT. As protein: CASSLVGAGGPTDTQYF.

This clonotype was recorded many times. The V and J genes are TRBV10-2 and TRBJ2-5; 7 positions match TRBD2. Germline CDR1 reads WSHSY; CDR2 reads SAAADI. The CDR3 contains 16 residues. The ends lost 6 bases at V and 1 base at J; junction bases unmatched: 11. In DNA, the CDR3 is TGCGCCAGCAGAGCCGGGACTATCTATCTCCAAGAGACCCAGTACTTC. Protein product: CASRAGTIYLQETQYF.

This clonotype occurred a few times. The rearrangement joins TRBV15 to TRBJ2-7, with D possibly being TRBD1 (5 bases). V shed 2 bases and J shed 5 bases, with 10 bases lying between them. CDR1 and CDR2 from the germline V gene are LNHNV and YYDKDF (reference sequence). CDR3 length: 13 amino acids. This CDR3 is CATSRSRVHEQYF. CDR3 bases: TGTGCCACCAGCAGAAGCAGGGTCCACGAGCAGTACTTC.

This chain connects TRBV6-5 to TRBJ2-7; maybe TRBD1 (5 bases). This CDR3 comprises 12 residues. The V and J ends lost 9 bases and 0 bases respectively, with 9 bases between them. Germline CDR1 reads MNHEY; CDR2 reads SVGAGI. Written as DNA, the CDR3 is TGTGCCAGTATGGACATCTCCTACGAGCAGTACTTC. Translating it yields CASMDISYEQYF.